This T cell receptor beta chain was sequenced for a study of blood T cells in healthy people across ages. The V end lost 0 bases, the J end lost 4 bases, and 5 bases lay between the germline ends. The CDR3 loop spans 13 amino acids. Germline values: CDR1 SGHDN, CDR2 FVKESK. Together with a sample-barcoded 5' primer, a J-beta primer mix was included in a second PCR lasting about 7 to 11 cycles. TCRdb recomputed calls from the 5' RACE reads with MiXCR, one row per CDR3 protein. The sample yields about 800,000 distinct CDR3 sequences, 55% to 70% seen once. The sample comprised blood. The sequence was obtained from a man in his thirties or forties in good health. The gene calls are TRBV14 and TRBJ2-3, with D unclear. The CDR3 loop reads CASSQEASDTQYF. The CDR3 DNA follows: TGTGCCAGCAGCCAAGAGGCATCAGATACGCAGTATTTT.